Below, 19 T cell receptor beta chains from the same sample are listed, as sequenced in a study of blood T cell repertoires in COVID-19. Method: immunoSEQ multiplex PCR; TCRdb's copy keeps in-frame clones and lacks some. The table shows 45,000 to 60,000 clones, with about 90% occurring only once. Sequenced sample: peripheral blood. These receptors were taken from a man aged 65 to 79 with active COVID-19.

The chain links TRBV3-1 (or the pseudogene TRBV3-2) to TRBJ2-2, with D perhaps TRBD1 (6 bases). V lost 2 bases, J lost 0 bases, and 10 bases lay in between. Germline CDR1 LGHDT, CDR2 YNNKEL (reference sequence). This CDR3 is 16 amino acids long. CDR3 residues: CASSQSGQPNTGELFF. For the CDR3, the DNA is TGTGCCAGCAGCCAATCCGGACAGCCGAACACCGGGGAGCTGTTTTTT.

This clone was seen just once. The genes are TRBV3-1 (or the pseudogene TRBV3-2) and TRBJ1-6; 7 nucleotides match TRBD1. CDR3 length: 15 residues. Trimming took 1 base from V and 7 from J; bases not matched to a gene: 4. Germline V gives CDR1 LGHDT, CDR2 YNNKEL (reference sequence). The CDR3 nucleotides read TGTGCCAGCAGCCAAGGTGAGACAGGGAATTCACCCCTCCACTTT. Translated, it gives CASSQGETGNSPLHF.

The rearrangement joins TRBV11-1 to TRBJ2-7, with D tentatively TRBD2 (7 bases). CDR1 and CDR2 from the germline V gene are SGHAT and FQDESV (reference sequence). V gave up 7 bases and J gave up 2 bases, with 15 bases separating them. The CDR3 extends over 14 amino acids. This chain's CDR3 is CASTGGGDPYEQYF. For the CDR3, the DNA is TGTGCCAGCACCGGAGGGGGGGATCCCTACGAGCAGTACTTC.

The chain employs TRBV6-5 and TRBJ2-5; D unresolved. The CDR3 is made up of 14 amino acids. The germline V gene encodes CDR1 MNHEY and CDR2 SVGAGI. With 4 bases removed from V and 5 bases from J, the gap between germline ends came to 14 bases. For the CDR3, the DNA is TGTGCCAGCAGTTTCACCCTACGCGGCGAGACCCAGTACTTC. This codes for CASSFTLRGETQYF.

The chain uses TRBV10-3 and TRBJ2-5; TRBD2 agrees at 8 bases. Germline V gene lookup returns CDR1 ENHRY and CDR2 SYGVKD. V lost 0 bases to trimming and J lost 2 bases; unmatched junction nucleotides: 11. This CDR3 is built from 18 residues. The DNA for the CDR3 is TGTGCCATCAGTGAGTCGTCACGAGCGGGGGTTGAGCAAGAGACCCAGTACTTC. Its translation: CAISESSRAGVEQETQYF.

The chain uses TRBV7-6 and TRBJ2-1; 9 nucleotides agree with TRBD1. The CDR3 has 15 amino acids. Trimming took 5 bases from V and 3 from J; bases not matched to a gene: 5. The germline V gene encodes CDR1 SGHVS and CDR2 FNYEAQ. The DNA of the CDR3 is TGTGCCAGCAGCCAGGGACAGGGTTACTACAATGAGCAGTTCTTC. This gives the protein CASSQGQGYYNEQFF.

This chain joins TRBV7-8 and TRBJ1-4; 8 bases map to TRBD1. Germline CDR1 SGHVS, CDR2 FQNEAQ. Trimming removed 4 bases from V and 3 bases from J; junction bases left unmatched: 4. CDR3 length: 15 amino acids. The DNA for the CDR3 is TGTGCCAGCAGCTGGGACAGGACGGCTAATGAAAAACTGTTTTTT. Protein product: CASSWDRTANEKLFF.

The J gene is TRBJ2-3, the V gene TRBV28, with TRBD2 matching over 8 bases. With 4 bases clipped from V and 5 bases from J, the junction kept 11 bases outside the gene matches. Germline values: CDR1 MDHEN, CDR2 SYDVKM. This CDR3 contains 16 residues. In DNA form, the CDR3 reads TGTGCCAGCAGTTCCTTCCCCGGGAGGGAGGGAGATACGCAGTATTTT. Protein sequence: CASSSFPGREGDTQYF.

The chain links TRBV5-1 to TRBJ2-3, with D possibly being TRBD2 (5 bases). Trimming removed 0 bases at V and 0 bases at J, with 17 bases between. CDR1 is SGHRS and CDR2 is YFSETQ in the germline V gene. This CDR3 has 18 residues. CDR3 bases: TGCGCCAGCAGCTTGGTCGGTACTAGAATTTCTAGCACAGATACGCAGTATTTT. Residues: CASSLVGTRISSTDTQYF.

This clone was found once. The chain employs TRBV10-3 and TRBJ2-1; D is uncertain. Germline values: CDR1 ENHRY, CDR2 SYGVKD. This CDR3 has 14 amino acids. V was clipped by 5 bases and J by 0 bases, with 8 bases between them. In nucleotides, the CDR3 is TGTGCCATCAGTAACAGTAGCTCCTACAATGAGCAGTTCTTC. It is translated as CAISNSSSYNEQFF.

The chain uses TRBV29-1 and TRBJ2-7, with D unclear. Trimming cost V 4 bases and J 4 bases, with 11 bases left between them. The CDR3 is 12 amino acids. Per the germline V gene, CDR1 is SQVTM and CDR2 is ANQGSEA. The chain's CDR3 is CSVAKSSYEQYF. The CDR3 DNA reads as TGCAGCGTTGCTAAGTCCTCATACGAGCAGTACTTC.

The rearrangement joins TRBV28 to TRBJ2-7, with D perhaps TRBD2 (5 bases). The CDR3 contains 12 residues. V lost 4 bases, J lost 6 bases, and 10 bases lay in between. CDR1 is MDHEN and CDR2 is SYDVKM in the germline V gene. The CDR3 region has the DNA TGTGCCAGCAGTTCCTCCCGGGGCGAGCAGTACTTC. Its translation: CASSSSRGEQYF.

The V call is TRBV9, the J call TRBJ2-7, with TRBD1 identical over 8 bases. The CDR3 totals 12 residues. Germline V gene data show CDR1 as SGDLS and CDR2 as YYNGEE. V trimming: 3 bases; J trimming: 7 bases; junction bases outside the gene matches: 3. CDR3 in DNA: TGTGCCAGCAGCGAACGGACAGGGGAGCAGTACTTC. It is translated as CASSERTGEQYF.

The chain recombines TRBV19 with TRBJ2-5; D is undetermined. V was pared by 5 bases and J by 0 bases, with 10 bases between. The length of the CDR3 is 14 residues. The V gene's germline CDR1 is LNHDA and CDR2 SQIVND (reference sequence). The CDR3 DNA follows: TGTGCCAGTAGTCCTGCTATGTACCAAGAGACCCAGTACTTC. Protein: CASSPAMYQETQYF.

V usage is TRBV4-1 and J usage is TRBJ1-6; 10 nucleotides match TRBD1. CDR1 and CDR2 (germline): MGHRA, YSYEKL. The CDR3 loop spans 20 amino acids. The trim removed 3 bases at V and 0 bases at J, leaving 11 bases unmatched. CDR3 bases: TGCGCCAGCAGCCATTTATTAATGGACAGGGGGAGCTCCTATAATTCACCCCTCCACTTT. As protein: CASSHLLMDRGSSYNSPLHF.

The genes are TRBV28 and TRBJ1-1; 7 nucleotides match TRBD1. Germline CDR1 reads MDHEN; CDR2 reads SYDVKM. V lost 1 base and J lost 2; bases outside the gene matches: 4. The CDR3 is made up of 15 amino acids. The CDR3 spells CASSLLDRYNTEAFF. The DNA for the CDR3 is TGTGCCAGCAGTTTATTGGACAGGTATAACACTGAAGCTTTCTTT.

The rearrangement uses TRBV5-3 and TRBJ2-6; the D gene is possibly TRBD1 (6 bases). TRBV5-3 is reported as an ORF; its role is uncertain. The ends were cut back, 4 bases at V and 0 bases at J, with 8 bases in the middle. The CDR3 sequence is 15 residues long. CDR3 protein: CARSRQVSGANVLTF. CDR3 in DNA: TGTGCCAGAAGCAGACAGGTCTCTGGGGCCAACGTCCTGACTTTC.

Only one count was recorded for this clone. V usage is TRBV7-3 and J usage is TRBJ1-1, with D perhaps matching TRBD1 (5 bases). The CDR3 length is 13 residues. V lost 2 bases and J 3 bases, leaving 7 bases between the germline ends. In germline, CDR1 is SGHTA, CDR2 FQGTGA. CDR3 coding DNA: TGTGCCAGCAGCTTAGGAGGGGACACTGAAGCTTTCTTT. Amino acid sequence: CASSLGGDTEAFF.

The CDR3 spells CASSLPGQGGEQYF. The CDR3 coding sequence is TGCGCCAGCAGCCTCCCGGGACAGGGGGGCGAGCAGTACTTC. J is TRBJ2-7 and V is TRBV5-1, with 11 bases fitting TRBD1. The CDR3 totals 14 residues. V lost 4 bases, J lost 6 bases, and 6 bases stayed unmatched. Germline loops: CDR1 SGHRS, CDR2 YFSETQ.